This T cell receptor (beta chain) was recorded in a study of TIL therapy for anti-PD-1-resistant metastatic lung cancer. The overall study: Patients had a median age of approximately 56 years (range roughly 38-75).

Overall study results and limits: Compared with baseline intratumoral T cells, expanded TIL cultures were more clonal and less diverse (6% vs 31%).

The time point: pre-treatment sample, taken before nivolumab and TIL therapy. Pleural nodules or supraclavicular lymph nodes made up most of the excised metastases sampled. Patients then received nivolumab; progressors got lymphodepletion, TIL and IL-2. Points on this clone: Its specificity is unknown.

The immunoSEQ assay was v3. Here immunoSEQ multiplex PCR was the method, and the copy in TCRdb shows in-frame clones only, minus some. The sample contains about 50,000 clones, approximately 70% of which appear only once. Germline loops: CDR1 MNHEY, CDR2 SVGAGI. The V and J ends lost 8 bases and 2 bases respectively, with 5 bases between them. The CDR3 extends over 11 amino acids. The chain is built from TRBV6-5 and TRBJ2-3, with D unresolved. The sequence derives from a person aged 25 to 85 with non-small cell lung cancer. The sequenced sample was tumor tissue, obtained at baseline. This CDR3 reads CASGYTDTQYF. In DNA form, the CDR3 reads TGTGCCAGCGGATACACAGATACGCAGTATTTT.